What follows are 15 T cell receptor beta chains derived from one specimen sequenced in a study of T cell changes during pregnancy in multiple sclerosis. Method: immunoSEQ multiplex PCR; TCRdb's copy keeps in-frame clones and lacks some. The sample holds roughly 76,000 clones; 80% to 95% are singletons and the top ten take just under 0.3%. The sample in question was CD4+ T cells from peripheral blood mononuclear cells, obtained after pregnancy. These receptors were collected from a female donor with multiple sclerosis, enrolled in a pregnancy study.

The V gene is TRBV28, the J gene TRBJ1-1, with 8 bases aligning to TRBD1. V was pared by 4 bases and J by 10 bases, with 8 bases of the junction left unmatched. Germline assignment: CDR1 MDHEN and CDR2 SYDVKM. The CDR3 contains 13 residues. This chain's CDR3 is CASSSGQGGVAFF. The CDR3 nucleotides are TGTGCCAGCAGTTCCGGACAGGGTGGCGTAGCTTTCTTT.

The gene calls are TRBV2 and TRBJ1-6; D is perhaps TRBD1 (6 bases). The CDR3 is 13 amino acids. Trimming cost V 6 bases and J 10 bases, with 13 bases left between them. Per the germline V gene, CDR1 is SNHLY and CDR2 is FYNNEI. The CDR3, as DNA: TGTGCCAGCAGACTCCGGGACATCTCACCCCTCCACTTT. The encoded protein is CASRLRDISPLHF. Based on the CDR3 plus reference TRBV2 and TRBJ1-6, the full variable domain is EPEVTQTPSHQVTQMGQEVILRCVPISNHLYFYWYRQILGQKVEFLVSFYNNEISEKSEIFDDQFSVERPDGSNFTLKIRSTKLEDSAMYFCASRLRDISPLHFGNGTRLTVT.

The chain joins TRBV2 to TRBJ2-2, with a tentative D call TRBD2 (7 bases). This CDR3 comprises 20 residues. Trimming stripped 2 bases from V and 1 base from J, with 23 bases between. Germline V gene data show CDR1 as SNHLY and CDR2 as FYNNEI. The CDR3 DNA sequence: TGTGCCAGCAGTGAAAGAAGAGTAGGGGGAGGGAGCCTGAACACCGGGGAGCTGTTTTTT. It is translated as CASSERRVGGGSLNTGELFF.

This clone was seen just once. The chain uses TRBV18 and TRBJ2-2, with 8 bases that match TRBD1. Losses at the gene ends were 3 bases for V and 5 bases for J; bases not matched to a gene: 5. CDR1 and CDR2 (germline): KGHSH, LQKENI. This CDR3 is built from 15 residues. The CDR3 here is CASSPPGGRTGELFF. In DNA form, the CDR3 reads TGTGCCAGCTCACCTCCAGGGGGCCGTACCGGGGAGCTGTTTTTT.

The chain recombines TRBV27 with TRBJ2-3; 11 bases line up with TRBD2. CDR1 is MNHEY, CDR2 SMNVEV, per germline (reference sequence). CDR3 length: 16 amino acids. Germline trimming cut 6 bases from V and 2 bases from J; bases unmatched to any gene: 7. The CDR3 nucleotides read TGTGCCAGCAGCTCACTAGCGGGAGCATACACAGATACGCAGTATTTT. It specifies CASSSLAGAYTDTQYF.

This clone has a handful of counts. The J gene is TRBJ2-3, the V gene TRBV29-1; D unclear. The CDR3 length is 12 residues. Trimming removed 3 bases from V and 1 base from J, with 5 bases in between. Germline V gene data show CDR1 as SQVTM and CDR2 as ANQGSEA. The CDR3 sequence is CSVDPGTDTQYF. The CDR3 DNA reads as TGCAGCGTTGATCCGGGCACAGATACGCAGTATTTT.

Here the CDR3 DNA reads TGCGCCAGCTCCCGGGACAGGGTCGCCTATGGCTACACCTTC. Protein sequence: CASSRDRVAYGYTF. V usage is TRBV10-2 and J usage is TRBJ1-2; 9 positions match TRBD1. V lost 8 bases to trimming and J lost 4 bases; unmatched junction nucleotides: 8. There are 14 residues in the CDR3. The germline gives CDR1 WSHSY, CDR2 SAAADI.

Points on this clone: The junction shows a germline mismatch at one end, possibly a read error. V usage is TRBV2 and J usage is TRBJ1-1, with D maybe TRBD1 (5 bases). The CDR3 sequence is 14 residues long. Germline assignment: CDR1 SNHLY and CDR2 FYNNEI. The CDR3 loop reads CASSDAGLKTEAFF. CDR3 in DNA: TGTGCCAGCAGTGACGCAGGGTTGAAAACTGAAGCTTTCTTT.

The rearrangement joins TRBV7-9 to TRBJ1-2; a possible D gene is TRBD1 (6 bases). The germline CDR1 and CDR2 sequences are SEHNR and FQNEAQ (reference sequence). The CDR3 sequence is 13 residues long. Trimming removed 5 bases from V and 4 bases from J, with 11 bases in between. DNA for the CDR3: TGTGCCAGCAGCCACAGGGTTAGCTATGGCTACACCTTC. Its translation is CASSHRVSYGYTF.

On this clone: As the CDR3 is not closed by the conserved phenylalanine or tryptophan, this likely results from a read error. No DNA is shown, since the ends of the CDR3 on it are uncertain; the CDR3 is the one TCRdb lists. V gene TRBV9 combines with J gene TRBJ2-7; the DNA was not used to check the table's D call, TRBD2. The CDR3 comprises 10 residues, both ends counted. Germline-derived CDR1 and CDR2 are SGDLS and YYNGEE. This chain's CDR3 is CASSPRWHPG.

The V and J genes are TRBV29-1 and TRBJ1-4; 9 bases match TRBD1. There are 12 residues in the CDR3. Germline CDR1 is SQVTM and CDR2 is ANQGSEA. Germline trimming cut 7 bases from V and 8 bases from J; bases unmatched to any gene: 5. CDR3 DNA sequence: TGCAGCGCGGGACAGGGTAGGGAAAAACTGTTTTTT. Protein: CSAGQGREKLFF.

CDR3 protein: CASSWTDNINSPLHF. Written as DNA, the CDR3 is TGTGCCAGCAGTTGGACAGATAATATTAATTCACCCCTCCACTTT. The chain couples TRBV2 to TRBJ1-6, with a tentative D call TRBD1 (6 bases). Germline CDR1 reads SNHLY; CDR2 reads FYNNEI. The CDR3 is made up of 15 amino acids. Trimming stripped 5 bases from V and 6 bases from J, with 14 bases between.

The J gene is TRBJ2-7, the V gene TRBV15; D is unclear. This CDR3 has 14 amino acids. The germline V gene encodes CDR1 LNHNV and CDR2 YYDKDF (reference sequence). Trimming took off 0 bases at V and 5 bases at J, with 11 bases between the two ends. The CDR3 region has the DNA TGTGCCACCAGCAGAGATTATGTTGAGAACGAGCAGTACTTC. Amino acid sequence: CATSRDYVENEQYF.

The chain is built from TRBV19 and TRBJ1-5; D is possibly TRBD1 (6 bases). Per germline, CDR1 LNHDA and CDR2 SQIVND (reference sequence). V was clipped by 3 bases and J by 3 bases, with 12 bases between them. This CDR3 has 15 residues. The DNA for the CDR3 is TGTGCCAGTAGTATCCTCAGGGGTCACAATCAGCCCCAGCATTTT. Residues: CASSILRGHNQPQHF.

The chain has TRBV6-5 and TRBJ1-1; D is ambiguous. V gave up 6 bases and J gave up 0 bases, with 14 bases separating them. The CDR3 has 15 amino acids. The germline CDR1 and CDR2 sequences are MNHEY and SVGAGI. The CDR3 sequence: CASRRDIGVNTEAFF. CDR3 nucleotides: TGTGCCAGCAGAAGAGACATTGGTGTGAACACTGAAGCTTTCTTT.